The 9 T cell receptor beta chains in this list originate from one sample, sequenced in a study of shared clonotypes between healthy human individuals. The naive CD8 subset, CD45RO-negative cells positively selected for CCR7, excluded terminally differentiated effector memory CD45RA+ cells. Libraries were prepared by immunoSEQ multiplex PCR; TCRdb keeps only in-frame clonotypes and omits some of them. The sample includes nearly 2 million clones, 85% to 95% seen only once; the top ten take 1% to 1.5%. The sample consisted of naive CD8+ T cells sorted from blood. These receptors all stem from a man younger than 35 in good health.

The chain has TRBV5-6 and TRBJ2-7; possibly TRBD1 for D (6 bases). The CDR3 runs to 12 residues. Germline assignment: CDR1 SGHDT and CDR2 YYEEEE. Trimming stripped 4 bases from V and 4 bases from J, with 9 bases between. CDR3: CASSRTDYEQYF. In DNA, the CDR3 is TGTGCCAGCAGCCGGACAGATTACGAGCAGTACTTC.

CDR3 in amino acids: CASKLWEETQYF. In nucleotides, the CDR3 is TGTGCCAGCAAACTTTGGGAAGAGACCCAGTACTTC. The rearrangement uses TRBV6-1 and TRBJ2-5; D uncertain. The CDR3 covers 12 residues. Germline loops: CDR1 MNHNS, CDR2 SASEGT. Trimming took 7 bases from V and 3 from J, leaving 9 bases between them.

The chain is built from TRBV7-6 and TRBJ2-3, with TRBD2 matching over 14 bases. The CDR3 sequence is 18 residues long. The V and J ends lost 5 bases and 0 bases, in that order; junction bases with no gene match: 7. Germline V CDR1 and CDR2: SGHVS, FNYEAQ. The CDR3 DNA reads TGTGCCAGCAGCGGGGGACTAGCGGGAGTAACTAGCACAGATACGCAGTATTTT. Translating it yields CASSGGLAGVTSTDTQYF. The variable domain in full, completed from reference TRBV7-6 and TRBJ2-3, reads GAGVSQSPRYKVTKRGQDVALRCDPISGHVSLYWYRQALGQGPEFLTYFNYEAQQDKSGLPNDRFSAERPEGSISTLTIQRTEQRDSAMYRCASSGGLAGVTSTDTQYFGPGTRLTVL.

This chain connects TRBV7-9 to TRBJ1-4; D unresolved. Germline CDR1 reads SEHNR; CDR2 reads FQNEAQ (reference sequence). CDR3 length equals 15 residues. With 3 bases removed from V and 6 bases from J, the gap between germline ends came to 14 bases. This chain's CDR3 is CASSFLIGRDEKLFF. In DNA, the CDR3 is TGTGCCAGCAGCTTTCTTATAGGGCGGGATGAAAAACTGTTTTTT.

The chain is built from TRBV29-1 and TRBJ1-1; TRBD1 agrees at 7 bases. The CDR3 length is 16 residues. Germline V gene data show CDR1 as SQVTM and CDR2 as ANQGSEA. V was pared by 2 bases and J by 5 bases, with 14 bases of the junction left unmatched. This CDR3 is CSVERGQGSWRTEAFF. In DNA, the CDR3 is TGCAGCGTTGAAAGGGGGCAGGGCTCATGGAGGACTGAAGCTTTCTTT.

This clone has a single count. The chain uses TRBV5-1 and TRBJ2-7, with 13 bases that match TRBD2. CDR1 and CDR2 from the germline V gene are SGHRS and YFSETQ. Trimming cost V 1 base and J 2 bases; bases outside gene matches: 0. The CDR3 consists of 15 residues. The chain's CDR3 is CASSLTSGRAYEQYF. In DNA, the CDR3 is TGCGCCAGCAGCTTGACTAGCGGGAGGGCCTACGAGCAGTACTTC.

The genes are TRBV28 and TRBJ2-2, with TRBD2 matching over 7 bases. CDR3 length equals 15 residues. Germline loops: CDR1 MDHEN, CDR2 SYDVKM. Trimming took 5 bases from V and 6 from J; bases not matched to a gene: 9. The chain's CDR3 is CASSPLGEGAGELFF. For the CDR3, the DNA is TGTGCCAGCAGTCCTCTGGGGGAGGGTGCCGGGGAGCTGTTTTTT.

The CDR3 is CASSLYVNEQYF. The CDR3 DNA follows: TGTGCCAGCAGCTTGTATGTGAACGAGCAGTACTTC. This sequence joins TRBV5-6 and TRBJ2-7; the D is unclear. V was pared by 1 base and J by 5 bases, with 7 bases between. Germline assignment: CDR1 SGHDT and CDR2 YYEEEE. There are 12 residues in the CDR3. Based on the CDR3 plus reference TRBV5-6 and TRBJ2-7, the full variable domain is DAGVTQSPTHLIKTRGQQVTLRCSPKSGHDTVSWYQQALGQGPQFIFQYYEEEERQRGNFPDRFSGHQFPNYSSELNVNALLLGDSALYLCASSLYVNEQYFGPGTRLTVT.

The genes are TRBV6-4 and TRBJ1-2; D might be TRBD1 (6 bases). Per the germline V gene, CDR1 is MRHNA and CDR2 is SNTAGT. The V gene lost 3 bases and the J gene lost 4 bases, with 15 bases spanning the gap. CDR3 length equals 15 residues. For the CDR3, the DNA is TGTGCCAGCAGTGAATCGGGGGGCCCGGGCTATGGCTACACCTTC. Protein product: CASSESGGPGYGYTF.